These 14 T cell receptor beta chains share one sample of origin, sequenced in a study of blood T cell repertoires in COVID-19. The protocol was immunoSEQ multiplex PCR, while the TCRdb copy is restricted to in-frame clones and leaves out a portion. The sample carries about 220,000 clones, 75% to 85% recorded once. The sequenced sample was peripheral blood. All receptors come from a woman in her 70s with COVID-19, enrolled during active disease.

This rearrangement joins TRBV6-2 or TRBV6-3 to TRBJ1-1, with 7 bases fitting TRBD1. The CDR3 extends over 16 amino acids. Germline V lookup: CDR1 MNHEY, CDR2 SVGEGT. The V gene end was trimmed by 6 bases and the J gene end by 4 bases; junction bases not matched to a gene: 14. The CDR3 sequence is CASRYDRAAQGTEAFF. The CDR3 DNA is TGTGCCAGCAGATACGACAGGGCAGCTCAGGGCACTGAAGCTTTCTTT.

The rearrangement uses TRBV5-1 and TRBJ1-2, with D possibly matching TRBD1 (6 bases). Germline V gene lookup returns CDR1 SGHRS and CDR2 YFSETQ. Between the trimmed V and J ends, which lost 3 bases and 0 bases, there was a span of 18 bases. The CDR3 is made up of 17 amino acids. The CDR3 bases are TGCGCCAGCAGCTGGGGGCCAAGGGGAATAGCTAACTATGGCTACACCTTC. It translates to CASSWGPRGIANYGYTF.

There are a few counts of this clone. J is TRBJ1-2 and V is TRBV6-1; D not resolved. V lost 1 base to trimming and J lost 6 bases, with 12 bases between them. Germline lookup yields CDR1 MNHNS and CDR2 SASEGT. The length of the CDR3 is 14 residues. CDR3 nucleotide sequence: TGTGCCAGCAGTGAAGTTCTAGATAAGGATGGCTACACCTTC. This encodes CASSEVLDKDGYTF.

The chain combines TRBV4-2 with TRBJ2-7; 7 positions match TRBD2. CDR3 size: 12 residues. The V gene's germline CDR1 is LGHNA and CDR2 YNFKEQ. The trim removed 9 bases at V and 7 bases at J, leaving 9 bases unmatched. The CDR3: CASLRGFREQYF. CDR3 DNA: TGTGCCAGTTTGCGGGGGTTTCGGGAGCAGTACTTC.

Here the CDR3 DNA reads TGTGCCAGCATGGAGGGCCCGACGGGGGATATCTACGAGCAGTACTTC. Protein product: CASMEGPTGDIYEQYF. The chain is built from TRBV25-1 and TRBJ2-7, with a possible D match to TRBD2 (6 bases). Trimming stripped 7 bases from V and 3 bases from J, with 22 bases between. This CDR3 is built from 16 residues. Germline loops: CDR1 MGHDK, CDR2 SYGVNS.

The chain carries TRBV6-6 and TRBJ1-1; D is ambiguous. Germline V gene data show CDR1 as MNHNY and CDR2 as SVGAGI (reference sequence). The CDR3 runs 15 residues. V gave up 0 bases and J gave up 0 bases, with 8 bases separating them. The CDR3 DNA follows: TGTGCCAGCAGTTACTCTCCGTCTATGAACACTGAAGCTTTCTTT. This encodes CASSYSPSMNTEAFF.

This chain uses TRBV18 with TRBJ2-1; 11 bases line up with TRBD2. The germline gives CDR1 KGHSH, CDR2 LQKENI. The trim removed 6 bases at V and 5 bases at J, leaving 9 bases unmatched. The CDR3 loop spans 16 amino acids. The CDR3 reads CASSAGLAGPNNEQFF. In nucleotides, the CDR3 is TGTGCCAGCTCGGCTGGACTAGCGGGCCCCAACAATGAGCAGTTCTTC.

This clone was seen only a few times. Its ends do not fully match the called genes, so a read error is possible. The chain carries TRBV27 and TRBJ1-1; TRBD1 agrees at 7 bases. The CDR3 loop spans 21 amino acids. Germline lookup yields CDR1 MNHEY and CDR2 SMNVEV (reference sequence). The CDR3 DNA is TGTGCCAGCAGTTTAGTCGGGACAGTGTACTTGAACGACCCACTGAACGCTGAAGCTTTCTTT. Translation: CASSLVGTVYLNDPLNAEAFF.

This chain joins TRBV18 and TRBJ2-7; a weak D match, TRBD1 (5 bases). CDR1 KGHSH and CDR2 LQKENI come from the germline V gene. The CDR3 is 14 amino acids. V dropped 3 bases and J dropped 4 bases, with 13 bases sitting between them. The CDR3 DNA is TGTGCCAGCTCACCCGCACAGGAGTTTTACGAGCAGTACTTC. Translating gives CASSPAQEFYEQYF.

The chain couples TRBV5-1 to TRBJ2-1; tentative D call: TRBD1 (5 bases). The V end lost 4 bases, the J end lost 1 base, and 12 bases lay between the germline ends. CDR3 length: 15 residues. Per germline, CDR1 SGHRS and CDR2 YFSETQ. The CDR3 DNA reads TGCGCCAGCAGCGCCACAGGCGATTCCTACAATGAGCAGTTCTTC. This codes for CASSATGDSYNEQFF.

The CDR3 DNA reads as TGTGCCAGCAGTACCACGGGGGGGCAGCCCCAGCATTTT. Translation: CASSTTGGQPQHF. The chain combines TRBV27 with TRBJ1-5; maybe TRBD1 (5 bases). The CDR3 has 13 amino acids. V was trimmed by 5 bases and J by 7 bases, leaving 12 bases between them. Germline CDR1 MNHEY, CDR2 SMNVEV (reference sequence).

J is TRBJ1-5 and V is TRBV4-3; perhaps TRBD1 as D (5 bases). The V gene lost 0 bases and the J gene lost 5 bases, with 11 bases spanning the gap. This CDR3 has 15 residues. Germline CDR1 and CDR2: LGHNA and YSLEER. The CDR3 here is CASSQDVGGYQPQHF. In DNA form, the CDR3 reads TGCGCCAGCAGCCAAGATGTGGGGGGTTATCAGCCCCAGCATTTT.

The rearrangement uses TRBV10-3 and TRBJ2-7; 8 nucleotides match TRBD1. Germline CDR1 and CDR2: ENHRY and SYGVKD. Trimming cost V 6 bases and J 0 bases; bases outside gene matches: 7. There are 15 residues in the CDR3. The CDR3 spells CAIRIDRGTSYEQYF. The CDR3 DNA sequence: TGTGCCATCAGAATTGACAGGGGCACCTCCTACGAGCAGTACTTC.

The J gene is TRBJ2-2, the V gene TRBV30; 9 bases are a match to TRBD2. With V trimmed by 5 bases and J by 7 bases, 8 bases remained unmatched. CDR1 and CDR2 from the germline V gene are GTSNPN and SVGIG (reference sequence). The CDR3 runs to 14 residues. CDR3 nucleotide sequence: TGTGCCTGGGGGCTAGCGGGGTTCGTCGGGGAGCTGTTTTTT. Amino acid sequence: CAWGLAGFVGELFF.